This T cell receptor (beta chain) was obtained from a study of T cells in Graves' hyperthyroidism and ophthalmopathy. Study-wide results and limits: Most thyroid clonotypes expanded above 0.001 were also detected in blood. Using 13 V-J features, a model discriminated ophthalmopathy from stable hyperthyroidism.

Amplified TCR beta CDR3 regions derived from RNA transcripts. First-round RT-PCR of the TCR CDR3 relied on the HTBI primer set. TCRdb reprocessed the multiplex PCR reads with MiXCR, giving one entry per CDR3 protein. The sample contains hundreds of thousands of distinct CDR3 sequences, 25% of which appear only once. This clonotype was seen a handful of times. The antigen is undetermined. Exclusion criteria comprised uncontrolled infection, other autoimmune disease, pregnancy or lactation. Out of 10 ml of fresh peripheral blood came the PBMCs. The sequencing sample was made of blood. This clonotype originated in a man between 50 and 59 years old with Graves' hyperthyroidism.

This CDR3 reads CAIRDRVQETQYF. The CDR3 bases are TGTGCCATACGGGACAGGGTCCAAGAGACCCAGTACTTC. This rearrangement joins TRBV10-3 to TRBJ2-5, with 9 bases fitting TRBD1. Looked up from germline, CDR1 is ENHRY and CDR2 is SYGVKD. The CDR3 consists of 13 residues. The V gene end was trimmed by 9 bases and the J gene end by 1 base; junction bases not matched to a gene: 3.